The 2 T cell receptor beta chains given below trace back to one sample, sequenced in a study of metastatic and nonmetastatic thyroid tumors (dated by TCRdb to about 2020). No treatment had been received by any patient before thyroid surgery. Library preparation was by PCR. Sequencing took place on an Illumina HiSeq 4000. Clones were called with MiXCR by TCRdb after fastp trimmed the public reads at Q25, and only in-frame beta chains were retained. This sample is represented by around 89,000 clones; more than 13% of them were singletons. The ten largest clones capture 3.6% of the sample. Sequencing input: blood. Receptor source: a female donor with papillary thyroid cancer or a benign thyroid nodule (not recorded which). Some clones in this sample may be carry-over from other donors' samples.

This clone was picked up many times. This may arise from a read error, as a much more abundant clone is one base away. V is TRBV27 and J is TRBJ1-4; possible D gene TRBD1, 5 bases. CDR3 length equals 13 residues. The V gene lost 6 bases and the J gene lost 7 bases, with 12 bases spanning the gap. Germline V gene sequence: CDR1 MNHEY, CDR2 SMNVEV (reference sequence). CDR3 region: CASSRGGVEKLFF. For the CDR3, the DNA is TGTGCCAGCAGCCGGGGGGGGGTTGAAAAACTGTTTTTT.

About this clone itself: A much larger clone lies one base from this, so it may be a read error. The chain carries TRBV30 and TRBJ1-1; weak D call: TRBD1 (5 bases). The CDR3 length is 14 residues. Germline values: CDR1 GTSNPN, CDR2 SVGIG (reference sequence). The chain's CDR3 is CVWRSRGRNTEAFF. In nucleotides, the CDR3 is TGTGTCTGGAGATCGAGGGGTAGGAACACTGAAGCTTTCTTT. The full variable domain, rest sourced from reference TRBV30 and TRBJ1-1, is SQTIHQWPATLVQPVGSPLSLECTVEGTSNPNLYWYRQAAGRGLQLLFYSVGIGQISSEVPQNLSASRPQDRQFILSSKKLLLSDSGFYLCVWRSRGRNTEAFFGQGTRLTVV.